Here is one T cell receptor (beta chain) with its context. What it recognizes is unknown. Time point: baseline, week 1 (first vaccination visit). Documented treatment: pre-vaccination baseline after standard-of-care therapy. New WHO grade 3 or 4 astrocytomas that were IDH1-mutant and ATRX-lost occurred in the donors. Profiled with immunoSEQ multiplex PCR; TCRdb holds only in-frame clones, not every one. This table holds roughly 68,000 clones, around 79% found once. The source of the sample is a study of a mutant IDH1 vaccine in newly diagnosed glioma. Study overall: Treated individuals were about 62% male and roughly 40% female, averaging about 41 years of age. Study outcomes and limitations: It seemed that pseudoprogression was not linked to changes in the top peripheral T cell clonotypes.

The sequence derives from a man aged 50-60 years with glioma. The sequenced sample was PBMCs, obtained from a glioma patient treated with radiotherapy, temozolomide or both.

For the CDR3, the DNA is TGTGCCAGCAGCTTATCGGACAGGGGTGGACCTGAAGCTTTCTTT. The encoded protein is CASSLSDRGGPEAFF. The rearrangement uses TRBV7-8 and TRBJ1-1; 9 positions agree with TRBD1. V lost 2 bases and J lost 6; bases outside the gene matches: 7. There are 15 residues in the CDR3. Germline V lookup: CDR1 SGHVS, CDR2 FQNEAQ.